This T cell receptor beta chain came from a study of CD8 T cells in Susac syndrome. The RNA, about 0.45 to 1 ug, was put through reverse transcription using random hexamers. Via MiXCR, TCRdb re-called the immunoSEQ multiplex PCR reads, giving one row per CDR3 protein. Of a few hundred thousand distinct CDR3 sequences in the sample, around 85% were seen once. Germline values: CDR1 ENHRY, CDR2 SYGVKD. The CDR3 contains 12 residues. V was cut by 5 bases and J by 2 bases, with 7 bases left in between. Study conclusions and caveats: TCR sequencing and HLA analysis covered a relatively small number of individuals.

As regards this clonotype: Its antigen is unidentified.

Input material: CD8+ T cells from PBMCs. The chain is built from TRBV10-3 and TRBJ2-7, with a weak D call TRBD1 (6 bases). The clonotype was recovered from a human donor with multiple sclerosis. The CDR3 DNA sequence: TGTGCCATCAGTCGGACAGCCTACGAGCAGTACTTC. Translated, it gives CAISRTAYEQYF.